This record covers a single TCR beta chain. Antigen unknown. CDR1 is MGHRA, CDR2 YSYEKL, per germline. The CDR3 runs to 16 residues. Trimming stripped 0 bases from V and 1 base from J, with 12 bases between. These data originate in a study of vaccination effects on CD4 cells after COVID-19. Peptide-pool stimulation followed by sequencing identified expanded antigen-specific CD4+ clonotypes in the ViraFEST assay. CD4+ T cells were isolated after 10 days of culture. Everyone in the study got two shots of either the BNT162b2 or mRNA-1273 vaccine. About 2 million PBMC were placed in each well, which was supplemented with 10 IU/ml IL-2 and around 9.4 ug/ml peptides. The assay was immunoSEQ multiplex PCR, and TCRdb's table has in-frame clones only and misses some. This table holds some 25,000 clones, 60% to 85% found once.

The sequence was obtained from a human donor who received a COVID-19 vaccine. The chain joins TRBV4-1 to TRBJ1-1; D unclear. The sequencing here drew on CD4+ T cells from PBMCs cultured with HCoV-NL63 spike peptides, taken after COVID-19 vaccination. The CDR3 region has the DNA TGCGCCAGCAGCCAAGATCACGGGATTCCGAACACTGAAGCTTTCTTT. Its protein is CASSQDHGIPNTEAFF.